Below are 2 T cell receptor beta chains sequenced from a single sample in a study of shared clonotypes between healthy human individuals. Sequencing used immunoSEQ multiplex PCR; TCRdb keeps in-frame clones, though not all of them. Of roughly 550,000 clones listed, over 95% were seen once; the top ten hold about 0.11%. CD8 cells classed as naive were CD45RO-negative and positively selected for CCR7, excluding terminally differentiated effector memory CD45RA+ cells. The source material was naive CD8+ T cells sorted from blood. These receptors all come from a woman in her thirties in good health.

The rearrangement uses TRBV14 and TRBJ2-1, with TRBD2 matching 10 bases. Per the germline V gene, CDR1 is SGHDN and CDR2 is FVKESK. The CDR3 has 17 residues. Losses at the gene ends were 0 bases for V and 7 bases for J; bases not matched to a gene: 9. DNA for the CDR3: TGTGCCAGCAGCCAAGACGGGCTAGCGGGAGTGAGGAATGAGCAGTTCTTC. Translated, it gives CASSQDGLAGVRNEQFF.

This chain connects TRBV29-1 to TRBJ2-5; D is tentatively TRBD1 or TRBD2 (5 bases each). Germline V gene lookup returns CDR1 SQVTM and CDR2 ANQGSEA. The CDR3 is 14 residues long. Trimming removed 3 bases at V and 4 bases at J, with 15 bases between. The CDR3 bases are TGCAGCGTTGAGTCGGAAACTGGGGGAGAGACCCAGTACTTC. Protein sequence: CSVESETGGETQYF. Complete variable domain (other parts from reference TRBV29-1 and TRBJ2-5): SAVISQKPSRDICQRGTSLTIQCQVDSQVTMMFWYRQQPGQSLTLIATANQGSEATYESGFVIDKFPISRPNLTFSTLTVSNMSPEDSSIYLCSVESETGGETQYFGPGTRLLVL.